These 5 T cell receptor beta chains originate from one sample sequenced in a study of T cells in Graves' hyperthyroidism and ophthalmopathy. Amplification of TCR beta CDR3 regions used RNA as the template. HTBI primers were employed in a first-round RT-PCR of the TCR CDR3. TCRdb redid the calling of the multiplex PCR reads with MiXCR, one entry per CDR3 protein. The sample consists of approximately 270,000 distinct CDR3 sequences, roughly 15% of them appearing once. The sample was blood. These receptors all come from a woman aged 40-49 years with Graves' hyperthyroidism that later progressed to Graves' ophthalmopathy.

Ten or more counts support this clonotype. This chain joins TRBV5-1 and TRBJ2-5, with TRBD1 matching over 10 bases. CDR3 size: 17 residues. The germline V gene encodes CDR1 SGHRS and CDR2 YFSETQ. V trimming: 1 base; J trimming: 2 bases; junction bases outside the gene matches: 8. Written as DNA, the CDR3 is TGCGCCAGCAGCTTGCCGCGGGACAGGGGAAGACAAGAGACCCAGTACTTC. It codes for CASSLPRDRGRQETQYF.

At least ten counts were recorded for this clonotype. The rearrangement links TRBV4-1 to TRBJ2-7; 8 bases are shared with TRBD1. The trim removed 0 bases at V and 3 bases at J, leaving 7 bases unmatched. The germline V gene encodes CDR1 MGHRA and CDR2 YSYEKL. The CDR3 is 16 residues long. CDR3 loop: CASSQDWAGGLYEQYF. CDR3 coding DNA: TGCGCCAGCAGCCAAGATTGGGCAGGGGGCCTCTACGAGCAGTACTTC.

This clonotype was seen many times. V usage is TRBV25-1 and J usage is TRBJ2-2; no clear D gene. This CDR3 has 14 residues. The germline V and J ends were trimmed by 5 bases and 1 base, with 8 bases remaining between them. CDR1 MGHDK and CDR2 SYGVNS come from the germline V gene. In nucleotides, the CDR3 is TGTGCCAGCAGTACCTATCAGAACACCGGGGAGCTGTTTTTT. It yields the protein CASSTYQNTGELFF.

This clonotype was seen ten or more times. V is TRBV5-1 and J is TRBJ2-3; no clear D gene. The CDR3 extends over 14 amino acids. Germline CDR1 is SGHRS and CDR2 is YFSETQ. Trimming pared 0 bases from V and 2 bases from J, leaving 7 bases between. CDR3 sequence reads: CASSLDPLTDTQYF. CDR3 sequence (DNA): TGCGCCAGCAGCTTGGATCCGCTCACAGATACGCAGTATTTT. Variable domain in full (rest from reference TRBV5-1 and TRBJ2-3): KAGVTQTPRYLIKTRGQQVTLSCSPISGHRSVSWYQQTPGQGLQFLFEYFSETQRNKGNFPGRFSGRQFSNSRSEMNVSTLELGDSALYLCASSLDPLTDTQYFGPGTRLTVL.

The rearrangement uses TRBV29-1 and TRBJ1-2, with D hard to call. Germline V CDR1 and CDR2: SQVTM, ANQGSEA. The length of the CDR3 is 13 residues. V lost 0 bases, J lost 5 bases, and 10 bases lay in between. In DNA form, the CDR3 reads TGCAGCGTTGAAGAAGGCAGGCGGTATGGCTACACCTTC. It encodes CSVEEGRRYGYTF.